The source of this T cell receptor beta chain is a study of blood T cell repertoires in COVID-19. In Seattle, patients joined the study during active infection and were tracked longitudinally. Original analysis: It was from reference gene primer amplification that nucleated cell counts were estimated. Using immunoSEQ multiplex PCR, the repertoire was profiled, and TCRdb retains in-frame clones only, with some absent. V, J and clone size are those of that table, while D and trimming were read from the DNA. This table has a few hundred thousand clones, around 90% appearing once. The trim removed 6 bases at V and 5 bases at J, leaving 11 bases unmatched. The CDR3 is 15 residues long. Per the germline V gene, CDR1 is LNHDA and CDR2 is SQIVND (reference sequence).

Sequenced input: peripheral blood. The source is a woman in her 30s with COVID-19, enrolled during active disease. The J gene is TRBJ1-1, the V gene TRBV19; 8 positions match TRBD1. The CDR3 sequence: CASSTRGQGFTEAFF. DNA for the CDR3: TGTGCCAGTAGCACCCGTGGACAGGGCTTTACTGAAGCTTTCTTT. The variable domain in full, with the rest retrieved from reference TRBV19 and TRBJ1-1, is DGGITQSPKYLFRKEGQNVTLSCEQNLNHDAMYWYRQDPGQGLRLIYYSQIVNDFQKGDIAEGYSVSREKKESFPLTVTSAQKNPTAFYLCASSTRGQGFTEAFFGQGTRLTVV.